This T cell receptor (beta chain) was retrieved from a study of control samples from healthy donors and cancer patients. Data came from immunoSEQ multiplex PCR; TCRdb stores just in-frame clones and leaves some out. This table holds about 160,000 clones, roughly 94% found once. The CDR3 spans 13 residues. After removal of 11 bases from V and 3 bases from J, the junction contained 4 bases not matched to a gene. Germline V lookup: CDR1 SNHLY, CDR2 FYNNEI. This clonotype was sampled from a man in his sixties with colorectal cancer. The chain recombines TRBV2 with TRBJ2-2; TRBD2 matches 9 bases. The sequenced sample was PBMCs. The CDR3 bases are TGTGCCGGAGAGCGGGGGGACACCGGGGAGCTGTTTTTT. This gives the protein CAGERGDTGELFF.